Detailed here is one T cell receptor beta chain. Its matching antigen is unknown. The time point: pretreatment peripheral blood. Measured with immunoSEQ multiplex PCR; TCRdb has only the in-frame clones, and not every one. The sample holds more than 45,000 clones, around 74% seen once. The source of the sample is a study of PD-L1 blockade in urothelial cancer. Study conclusions and caveats: Durable-benefit patients had greater expansion of tumor-associated blood clones at 3 weeks.

V dropped 6 bases and J dropped 6 bases, with 14 bases sitting between them. This CDR3 contains 14 residues. Germline values: CDR1 MNHNS, CDR2 SASEGT. The clonotype was recovered from a man between 65 and 80 years old with urothelial cancer. V and J are TRBV6-1 and TRBJ2-2; tentative D call: TRBD2 (5 bases). Specimen: PBMCs, collected around atezolizumab (anti-PD-L1) treatment. CDR3 bases: TGTGCCAGCAGCCAGAAAGGCGGGCCCGGGGAGCTGTTTTTT. Encoded protein: CASSQKGGPGELFF.